This T cell receptor (beta chain) emerged from a study of T cells in Graves' hyperthyroidism and ophthalmopathy. V was shortened by 6 bases and J by 5 bases, with 13 bases between the two germline ends. This CDR3 is built from 13 residues. CDR1 and CDR2 (germline): LGHDT, YNNKEL (reference sequence). Researchers took RNA transcripts and amplified the TCR beta CDR3 regions from them. HTBI primers were the set used in a first-round RT-PCR of the TCR CDR3. Each CDR3 protein is one row after TCRdb ran MiXCR on the multiplex PCR reads. The sample consists of under 800,000 distinct CDR3 sequences, 14% of them appearing once. This clonotype has a count of ten or more.

This sequence originates from a woman aged 18-35 years with Graves' hyperthyroidism. The chain carries TRBV3-1 and TRBJ1-2; D is unresolved. The sequenced sample was blood. The CDR3 loop is CASSRTGRYGYTF. CDR3 DNA: TGTGCCAGCAGTCGAACCGGACGGTATGGCTACACCTTC.